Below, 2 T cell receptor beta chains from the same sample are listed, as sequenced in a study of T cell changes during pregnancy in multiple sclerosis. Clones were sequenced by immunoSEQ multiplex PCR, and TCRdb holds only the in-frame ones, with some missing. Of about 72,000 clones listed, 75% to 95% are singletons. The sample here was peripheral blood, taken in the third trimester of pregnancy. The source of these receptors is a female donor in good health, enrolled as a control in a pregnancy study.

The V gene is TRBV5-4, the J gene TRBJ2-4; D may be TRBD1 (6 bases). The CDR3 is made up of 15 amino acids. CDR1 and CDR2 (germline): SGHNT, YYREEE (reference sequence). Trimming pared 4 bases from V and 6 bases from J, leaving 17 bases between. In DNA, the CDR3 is TGTGCCAGCAGCCCCCAGACCCTACAGGGAAACATTCAGTACTTC. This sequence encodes CASSPQTLQGNIQYF.

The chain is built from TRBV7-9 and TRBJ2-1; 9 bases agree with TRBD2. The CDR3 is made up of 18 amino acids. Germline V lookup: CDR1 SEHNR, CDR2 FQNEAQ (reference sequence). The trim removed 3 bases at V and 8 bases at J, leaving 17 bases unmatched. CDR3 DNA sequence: TGTGCCAGCAGCTTTGGGTTAGCGGGGGCCTTATTGGGTGATGAGCAGTTCTTC. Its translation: CASSFGLAGALLGDEQFF.